Listed below are T cell receptor beta chains from one sample, sequenced in a study of beta chain features in type 1 diabetes. Generated by immunoSEQ multiplex PCR, the TCRdb table keeps only in-frame clones and is missing some. The sample gives 200,000 to 300,000 clones, over 12% of which show up once; around 0.03% is in the top ten. The sequencing input was naive CD4+ T cells from blood. The receptor source for this set is a middle-aged woman in good health. Each CDR3 is given with its conserved first and last residue. D genes are given only for firm matches. Some rows have no size entry. The others give once, few or many, or a class for an expanded clone.

clone_size | j_call | d_call | v_call | cdr3_nt | cdr3_aa
NA | TRBJ1-1 | TRBD1 | TRBV7-9 | TGTGCCAGCAGCTTCTCAGGGGGTCGCACTGAAGCTTTCTTT | CASSFSGGRTEAFF
NA | TRBJ2-7 | NA | TRBV6-5 | TGTGCCAGCAGTTACCGGGACGAGCAGTACTTC | CASSYRDEQYF
few | TRBJ1-3 | NA | TRBV5-1 | TGCGCCAGCAGCTTGGGGGGCCCGGCTTCTGGAAACACCATATATTTT | CASSLGGPASGNTIYF
NA | TRBJ2-3 | NA | TRBV7-8 | TGTGCCAGCAGCTTAGGGGGGCGAGCAGATACGCAGTATTTT | CASSLGGRADTQYF
many | TRBJ2-1 | NA | TRBV9 | TGTGCCAGCAGCGCTGACCGGTCGGGGGATGAGCAGTTCTTC | CASSADRSGDEQFF
NA | TRBJ1-1 | NA | TRBV12-5 | TGTGCTAGTGGTTTGCCAGACACTGAAGCTTTCTTT | CASGLPDTEAFF
NA | TRBJ2-7 | NA | TRBV6-5 | TGTGCCAGCAGTCTGGACGGAGGTTCCTACGAGCAGTACTTC | CASSLDGGSYEQYF
few | TRBJ2-3 | NA | TRBV7-2 | TGTGCCAGCAGCTCATGGACTGGTGCGGGTAGAACAGATACGCAGTATTTT | CASSSWTGAGRTDTQYF
few | TRBJ2-2 | NA | TRBV6-5 | TGTGCCAGCAGCCCCGGCGGGGAGCTGTTTTTT | CASSPGGELFF
NA | TRBJ2-7 | TRBD1 | TRBV7-2 | TGTGCCAGCACGGGGACAGGGGCGTCCTACGAGCAGTACTTC | CASTGTGASYEQYF
few | TRBJ2-3 | NA | TRBV20-1 | TGCAGTGCTAATCAGTTAAATACGCAGTATTTT | CSANQLNTQYF
few | TRBJ2-3 | NA | TRBV7-9 | TGTGCCAGCAGCTCCCTAGATACGCAGTATTTT | CASSSLDTQYF
NA | TRBJ2-1 | NA | TRBV18 | TGTGCCAGCGCAGAAAGGGGGAGCTCCTACAATGAGCAGTTCTTC | CASAERGSSYNEQFF
many | TRBJ2-1 | NA | TRBV2 | TGTGCCAGCAGTGCTTTGTTCTTC | CASSALFF
few | TRBJ2-3 | NA | TRBV5-1 | TGCGCCAGCAGCTCCCGACAGGCCCGCGAAGATACGCAGTATTTT | CASSSRQAREDTQYF
NA | TRBJ2-1 | TRBD2 | TRBV4-1 | TGCGCCAGCAGCCAAATATGGTCGACTAGCGGGGGGTTAAATGAGCAGTTCTTC | CASSQIWSTSGGLNEQFF
NA | TRBJ2-7 | NA | TRBV7-6 | TGTGCCAGCAGCTTAATGGTCGCAGGGTACGACGAGCAGTACTTC | CASSLMVAGYDEQYF
few | TRBJ2-7 | NA | TRBV4-3 | TGCGCCAGCAGCCAAGATGGTTGGGGCACGTTGTCCTACGAGCAGTACTTC | CASSQDGWGTLSYEQYF
NA | TRBJ1-2 | NA | TRBV1 | TGCACCAGCAGCCCAGAACTACGGGGGGGCCGTGGCGGCTACACCTTC | CTSSPELRGGRGGYTF
many | TRBJ1-1 | NA | TRBV7-9 | TGTGCCAGCACCCGTGCCGGGTCGGCTTTCTTT | CASTRAGSAFF
few | TRBJ2-1 | TRBD2 | TRBV2 | TGTGCCAGCAGTTTGAGCGGGGGCTCCTACAATGAGCAGTTCTTC | CASSLSGGSYNEQFF
NA | TRBJ2-3 | NA | TRBV29-1 | TGCAGCGTTGCCCCTAATGCGGGCACAGATACGCAGTATTTT | CSVAPNAGTDTQYF
NA | TRBJ2-1 | TRBD1 | TRBV10-3 | TGTGCCATCAGTGAGAACCGGGACAGGGATCAGTTCTTC | CAISENRDRDQFF
NA | TRBJ1-2 | NA | TRBV9 | TGTGCCAGCAATCCACAGGAGCTGCTTTCTGGCTACACCTTC | CASNPQELLSGYTF
few | TRBJ1-2 | NA | TRBV7-2 | TGTGCCAGCAGCTTAGGAGGGGGATCGTCTGTCTATGGCTACACCTTC | CASSLGGGSSVYGYTF
NA | TRBJ1-1 | TRBD1 | TRBV6-1 | TGTGCCAGCAGTGAGCAGGGGGCTCGTACTGAAGCTTTCTTT | CASSEQGARTEAFF
NA | TRBJ2-7 | TRBD1 | TRBV30 | TGTGCCTGGGCGGGCAGGGGGATTAAAATATCCTACGAGCAGTACTTC | CAWAGRGIKISYEQYF
NA | TRBJ2-5 | TRBD2 | TRBV12-5 | TGTGCTAGTGGTTTGGGGACTAGCGGGGGGGCCGGGGAGACCCAGTACTTC | CASGLGTSGGAGETQYF
few | TRBJ1-1 | TRBD1 | TRBV6-6 | TGTGCCAGCAGTTATTTACCGAGGACAGGGGGCACTGAAGCTTTCTTT | CASSYLPRTGGTEAFF
few | TRBJ1-5 | NA | TRBV6-1 | TGTGCCAGCAGTGATCGATTCGGCGGTGGTCAGCCCCAGCATTTT | CASSDRFGGGQPQHF
NA | TRBJ2-5 | NA | TRBV5-4 | TGTGCCAGCAGCTTGTTGGGGGCTGAGACCCAGTACTTC | CASSLLGAETQYF
NA | TRBJ2-1 | TRBD1 | TRBV18 | TGTGCCAGCTCACGGGACAGGGCGAATGAGCAGTTCTTC | CASSRDRANEQFF
few | TRBJ2-5 | TRBD1 | TRBV7-2 | TGTGCCAGCAGAAGGACAGGGACTGGGGAGACCCAGTACTTC | CASRRTGTGETQYF
few | TRBJ1-6 | NA | TRBV2 | TGTGCCAGCAGTGATTTGGGCGCGGGGGGTAATTCACCCCTCCACTTT | CASSDLGAGGNSPLHF
NA | TRBJ1-5 | NA | TRBV2 | TGTGCCAGCAGTGAACGAGAGATCCCGCCCCAGCATTTT | CASSEREIPPQHF
few | TRBJ2-3 | NA | TRBV27 | TGTGCCAGCAGTACACCCCGGGGGGCTCTGGATACGCAGTATTTT | CASSTPRGALDTQYF
NA | TRBJ1-4 | TRBD1 | TRBV4-1 | TGCGCCAGCAGCCAAGTCACAGCAGGACAGGGAGGGGAAAAACTGTTTTTT | CASSQVTAGQGGEKLFF
few | TRBJ2-7 | NA | TRBV2 | TGTGCCAGCGCCATTGGGTGGTCGGGGGAGCAGTACTTC | CASAIGWSGEQYF
few | TRBJ2-3 | TRBD2 | TRBV5-4 | TGTGCCAGCAGCGGCGGGACTAGCGGGGGGGGGAGCACAGATACGCAGTATTTT | CASSGGTSGGGSTDTQYF
NA | TRBJ1-5 | NA | TRBV7-2 | TGTGCCAGCAGCGGACGGGGGAATCAGCCCCAGCATTTT | CASSGRGNQPQHF
NA | TRBJ1-1 | NA | TRBV4-3 | TGCGCCAGCAGCCAAGATCGTAGGGGAGGGACTGAAGCTTTCTTT | CASSQDRRGGTEAFF
few | TRBJ2-7 | NA | TRBV2 | TGTGCCAGCAGCCCCCGGGACTCGCACTACGAGCAGTACTTC | CASSPRDSHYEQYF